This is a list of T cell receptor beta chains from one sample in a study of human T cells and chemical hapten exposure. TCRdb redid the calling of the RACE reads with MiXCR, one entry per CDR3 protein. This sample carries fewer than 95,000 distinct CDR3 sequences, 10% to 13% of them seen once, and the ten largest clones take less than 2.5%. The sequenced sample was whole blood, obtained in connection with sensitization to the hapten diphenylcyclopropenone (DPC). These receptors originate from a man aged 40-49 years with alopecia areata. Some clones in this sample may be carry-over from other donors' samples. Each CDR3 is given without its conserved first and last residue. The D gene is left open where the match is weak.

>.|TRBV7-9|TRBJ1-1
ASSPLRGTEAF
>.|TRBV6-5|TRBJ2-3
ASSYSMRGSRTDTQY
>TRBD2|TRBV20-1|TRBJ2-3
SARDGGLAGGLTDTQY
>TRBD1|TRBV13|TRBJ2-3
ASSSRGLTQY
>.|TRBV7-8|TRBJ2-4
ASSLAWRGENIQY
>TRBD2|TRBV28|TRBJ2-7
ASSTGTRSAEQY
>TRBD1|TRBV5-1|TRBJ1-4
ASSLGQGEEKLF
>.|TRBV6-2/TRBV6-3|TRBJ1-1
ASSSFTQGLRTEAF
>.|TRBV6-5|TRBJ2-2
ASNHLASAGELF
>TRBD2|TRBV7-3|TRBJ2-7
ASSLGAGVTHEQY
>TRBD2|TRBV6-2/TRBV6-3|TRBJ2-1
ASKRLAGGFYEQF
>.|TRBV20-1|TRBJ2-1
SAGWDEQF
>TRBD2|TRBV9|TRBJ2-1
ASSELAGGSSNEQF
>TRBD2|TRBV18|TRBJ2-7
ASSAGLAGGEQY
>.|TRBV4-3|TRBJ2-6
ASSQDIRGAGANVLT
>.|TRBV20-1|TRBJ2-7
SASGRNSYEQY
>.|TRBV7-2|TRBJ2-3
ASSPGLVDTQY
>TRBD1|TRBV5-4|TRBJ1-2
ASRARGVYGYT
>TRBD1|TRBV19|TRBJ2-3
ASSIRQGGDTQY
>.|TRBV6-6|TRBJ1-1
ASSSAGGSGSTEAF
>.|TRBV12-3/TRBV12-4|TRBJ2-3
ASSLYRVLTDTQY
>.|TRBV12-3/TRBV12-4|TRBJ2-5
ASSPDRETQY
>TRBD1|TRBV6-1|TRBJ2-2
ASSEETGGGGELF
>.|TRBV12-5|TRBJ1-1
ASGSTGILDTEAF
>TRBD1|TRBV6-1|TRBJ1-1
ASSADRGTEAF
>TRBD1|TRBV28|TRBJ1-5
ASSPRTGFQPQH
>TRBD2|TRBV2|TRBJ2-1
ASAAGLAGLEQF
>TRBD1|TRBV7-9|TRBJ1-5
ASSRGTGNQPQH
>TRBD2|TRBV9|TRBJ2-3
ASSAAASGSIWDTQY
>.|TRBV12-3/TRBV12-4|TRBJ2-7
ASSLTPYEQY
>.|TRBV19|TRBJ2-6
ASSTGKTGANVLT
>.|TRBV11-3|TRBJ1-1
ASSPQGPPKAF
>.|TRBV5-4|TRBJ1-1
ASSPDQTRMNTEAF
>.|TRBV6-2/TRBV6-3|TRBJ2-3
ASSYSVDRPSGSDTQY
>.|TRBV30|TRBJ2-4
AWKAARNIQY